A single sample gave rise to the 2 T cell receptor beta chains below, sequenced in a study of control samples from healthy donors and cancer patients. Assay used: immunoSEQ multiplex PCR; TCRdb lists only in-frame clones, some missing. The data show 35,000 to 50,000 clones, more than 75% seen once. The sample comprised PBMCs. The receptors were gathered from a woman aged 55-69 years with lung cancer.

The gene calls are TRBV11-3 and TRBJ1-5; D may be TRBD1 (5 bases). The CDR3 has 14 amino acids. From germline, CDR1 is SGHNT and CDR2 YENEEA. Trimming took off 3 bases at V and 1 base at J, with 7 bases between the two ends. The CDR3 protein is CASSLGGSNQPQHF. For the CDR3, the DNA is TGTGCCAGCAGCTTGGGGGGGAGCAATCAGCCCCAGCATTTT.

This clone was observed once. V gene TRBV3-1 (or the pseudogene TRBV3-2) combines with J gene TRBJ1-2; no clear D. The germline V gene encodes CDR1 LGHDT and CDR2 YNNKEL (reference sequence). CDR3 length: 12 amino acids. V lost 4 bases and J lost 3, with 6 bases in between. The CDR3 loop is CASSPPHYGYTF. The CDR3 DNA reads TGTGCCAGCAGCCCCCCTCACTATGGCTACACCTTC.